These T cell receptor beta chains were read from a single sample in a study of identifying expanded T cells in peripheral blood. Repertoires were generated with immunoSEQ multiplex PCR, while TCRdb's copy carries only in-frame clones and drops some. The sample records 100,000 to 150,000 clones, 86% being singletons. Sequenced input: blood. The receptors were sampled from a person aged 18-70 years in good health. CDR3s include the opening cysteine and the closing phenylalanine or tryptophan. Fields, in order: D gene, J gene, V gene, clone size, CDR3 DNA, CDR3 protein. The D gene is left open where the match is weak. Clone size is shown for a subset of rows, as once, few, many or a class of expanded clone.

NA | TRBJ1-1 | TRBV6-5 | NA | TGTGCCAGCAGTCCTCAGGCGGGGAACACTGAAGCTTTCTTT | CASSPQAGNTEAFF
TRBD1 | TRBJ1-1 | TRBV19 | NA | TGTGCCAGTAGACCCCCAGGGGGGGGAATGGGTGAAGCTTTCTTT | CASRPPGGGMGEAFF
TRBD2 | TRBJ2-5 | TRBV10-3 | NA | TGTGCCACCCGGGAGGAACTAGCGGGGGGGCGAGGGCAAGAGACCCAGTACTTC | CATREELAGGRGQETQYF
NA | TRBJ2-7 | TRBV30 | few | TGTGCCTGGAACGGGAACGGGGTCTACGAGCAGTACTTC | CAWNGNGVYEQYF
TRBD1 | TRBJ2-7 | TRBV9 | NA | TGTGCCAGCAGCGTAGCACAGGGGGCGTCCGAGCAGTACTTC | CASSVAQGASEQYF
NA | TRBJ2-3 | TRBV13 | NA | TGTGCCAGCAGCTTCGTACGGCCCGGTGGCGACGACACAGATACGCAGTATTTT | CASSFVRPGGDDTDTQYF
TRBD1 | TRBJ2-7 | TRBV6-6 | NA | TGTGCCACCGGACAGGGATGGGAGCAGTACTTC | CATGQGWEQYF
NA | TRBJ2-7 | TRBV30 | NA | TGTGCCTGGAGTATTGGGGGGGCAACGTACGAGCAGTACTTC | CAWSIGGATYEQYF
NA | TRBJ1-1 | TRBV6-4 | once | TGTGCCAGCAGTGAAACAGCTACTATGAACACTGAAGCTTTCTTT | CASSETATMNTEAFF
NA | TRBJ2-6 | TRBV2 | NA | TGTGCCAGCAGTGAAGCGTCCGGGTCTGGGGCCAACGTCCTGACTTTC | CASSEASGSGANVLTF
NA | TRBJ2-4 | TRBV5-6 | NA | TGTGCCAGCAGCACTATGGGGGGTGAAAACATTCAGTACTTC | CASSTMGGENIQYF
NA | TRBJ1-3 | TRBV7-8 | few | TGTGCCAGCAGCTTCGCCAGGGGACGGCGCTCTGGAAACACCATATATTTT | CASSFARGRRSGNTIYF
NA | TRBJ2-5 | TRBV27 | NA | TGTGCCAGCAGTTTAGGGGAGCTGGAGACCCAGTACTTC | CASSLGELETQYF
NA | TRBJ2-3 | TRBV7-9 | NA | TGTGCCAGCAGCAAAACAGATACGCAGTATTTT | CASSKTDTQYF
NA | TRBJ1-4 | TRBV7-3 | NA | TGTGCCAGCAGCTTAACGCGGGAGACTAATGAAAAACTGTTTTTT | CASSLTRETNEKLFF
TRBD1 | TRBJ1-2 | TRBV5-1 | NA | TGCGCCAGCAGCTGGGGGACAGGACTTAACTATGGCTACACCTTC | CASSWGTGLNYGYTF
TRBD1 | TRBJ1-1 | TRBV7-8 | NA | TGTGCCACGCGGACAGGAGCCAACACTGAAGCTTTCTTT | CATRTGANTEAFF
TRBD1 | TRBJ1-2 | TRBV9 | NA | TGTGCCAGCAGCGGAACCCGCCCGGGACAGCCCTATGGCTACACCTTC | CASSGTRPGQPYGYTF
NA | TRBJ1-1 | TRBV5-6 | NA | TGTGCCAGCAGCTTGTCGACAGATAAAGCTTTCTTT | CASSLSTDKAFF
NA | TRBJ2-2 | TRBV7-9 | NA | TGTGCCAGCAGCGAAGGACGGGTCACGAACACCGGGGAGCTGTTTTTT | CASSEGRVTNTGELFF
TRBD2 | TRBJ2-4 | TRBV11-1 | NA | TGTGCCAGCAGCCCTACTAGCGCGAAAAACATTCAGTACTTC | CASSPTSAKNIQYF
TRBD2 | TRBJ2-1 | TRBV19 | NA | TGTGCCAGTAGTCTTTCGGCGGGGGGCTTATACAATGAGCAGTTCTTC | CASSLSAGGLYNEQFF
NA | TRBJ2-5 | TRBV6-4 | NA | TGTGCCAGCAGTGACTCTATGGGGGTCGGGACCCAGTACTTC | CASSDSMGVGTQYF
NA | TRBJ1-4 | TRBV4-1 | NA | TGCGCCAGCAGCCCTGGACCCCGCCCGGGTAATGAAAAACTGTTTTTT | CASSPGPRPGNEKLFF
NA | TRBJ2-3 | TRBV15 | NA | TGTGCCACCAGCAGAGAGGGCTTCACAGATACGCAGTATTTT | CATSREGFTDTQYF
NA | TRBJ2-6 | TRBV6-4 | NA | TGTGCCAGCAGTGACTCAGAGGGGGCTGGGGCCAACGTCCTGACTTTC | CASSDSEGAGANVLTF
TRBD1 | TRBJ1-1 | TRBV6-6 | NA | TGTGCCAGCATGGGGGACAGAAACACTGAAGCTTTCTTT | CASMGDRNTEAFF
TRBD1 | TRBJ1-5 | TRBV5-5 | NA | TGTGCCAGCAGCTTGACGGACAGGGAAAATCAGCCCCAGCATTTT | CASSLTDRENQPQHF
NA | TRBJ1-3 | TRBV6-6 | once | TGTGCCAGCAGCATGGGAGGAAACACCATATATTTT | CASSMGGNTIYF
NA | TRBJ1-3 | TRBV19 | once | TGTGCCAGTAGCCCGATCACAGGGAACATTGGAAACACCATATATTTT | CASSPITGNIGNTIYF
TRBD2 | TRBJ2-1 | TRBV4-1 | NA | TGCGCCAGCAGCCAAGCCGGGACTAGAGCATACAATGAGCAGTTCTTC | CASSQAGTRAYNEQFF
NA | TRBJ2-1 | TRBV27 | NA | TGTGCCAGCAGTGGTCTCGGGCGGTATCCCTACAATGAGCAGTTCTTC | CASSGLGRYPYNEQFF
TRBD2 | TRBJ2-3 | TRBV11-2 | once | TGTGCCAGCAGCCGACTAGCGACTAGCACAGATACGCAGTATTTT | CASSRLATSTDTQYF
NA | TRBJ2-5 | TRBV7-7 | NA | TGTGCCAGCAGCTTAGCCCCCGACTTACAAGAGACCCAGTACTTC | CASSLAPDLQETQYF
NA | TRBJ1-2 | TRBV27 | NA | TGTGCCAGCAGTTCCCTCAGAGAAATCTATGGCTACACCTTC | CASSSLREIYGYTF
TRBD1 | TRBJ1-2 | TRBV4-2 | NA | TGTGCCAGCAGCCAAGTCGGAAGGGACAGGGCCTATGGCTACACCTTC | CASSQVGRDRAYGYTF
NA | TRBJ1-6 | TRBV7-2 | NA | TGTGCCAGCAGCTTAGTCGGGCCCCGAAGCGATTCACCCCTCCACTTT | CASSLVGPRSDSPLHF
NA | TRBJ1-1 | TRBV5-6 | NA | TGTGCCAGCAGCTCGTTATGGGCGGGGAACACTGAAGCTTTCTTT | CASSSLWAGNTEAFF
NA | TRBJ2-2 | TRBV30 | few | TGTGCCTGGAGATCCGACCCATTTGGCACCGGGGAGCTGTTTTTT | CAWRSDPFGTGELFF
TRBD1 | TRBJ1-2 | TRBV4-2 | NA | TGTGCCAGCAGCCAAGATCTAGGATCGGGGACAGGGCTCTATGGCTACACCTTC | CASSQDLGSGTGLYGYTF
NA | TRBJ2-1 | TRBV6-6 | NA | TGTGCCAGCAGTTACTCAGAGCCTACAATCAATGAGCAGTTCTTC | CASSYSEPTINEQFF
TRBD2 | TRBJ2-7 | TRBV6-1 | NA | TGTGCCAGCAGTGACCTGGCGGGAGCCCCTTACGAGCAGTACTTC | CASSDLAGAPYEQYF
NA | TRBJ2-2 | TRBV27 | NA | TGTGCCAGCAGTTTTGAGACGATGAACACCGGGGAGCTGTTTTTT | CASSFETMNTGELFF
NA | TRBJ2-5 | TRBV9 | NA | TGTGCCAGCAGCGCCCCCGGGGTTCGAGAGACCCAGTACTTC | CASSAPGVRETQYF
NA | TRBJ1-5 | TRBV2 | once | TGTGCCAGCAGAGAGACAGTTAATAGCAATCAGCCCCAGCATTTT | CASRETVNSNQPQHF
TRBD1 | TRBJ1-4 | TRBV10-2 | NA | TGCGCCAGCAGTGAAGCACAGGGGAGAGAAAAACTGTTTTTT | CASSEAQGREKLFF
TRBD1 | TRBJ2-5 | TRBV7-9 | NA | TGTGCCAGCAGAGCCGGGACAGGCCAAGAGACCCAGTACTTC | CASRAGTGQETQYF
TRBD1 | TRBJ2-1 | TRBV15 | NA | TGTGCCACCAGCAGCTGGCAGGGGGCAAGCAATGAGCAGTTCTTC | CATSSWQGASNEQFF
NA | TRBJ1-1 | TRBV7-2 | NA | TGTGCCAGCATGCCGGCCAGAAACACTGAAGCTTTCTTT | CASMPARNTEAFF
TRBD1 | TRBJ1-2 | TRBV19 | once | TGTGCCAGTCAAAAGGGGCAGGGGGGTGACTATGGCTACACCTTC | CASQKGQGGDYGYTF
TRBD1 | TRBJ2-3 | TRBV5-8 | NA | TGTGCCAGCAGCTTGGGGACAGGGGCACATACGCAGTATTTT | CASSLGTGAHTQYF
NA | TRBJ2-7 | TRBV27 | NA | TGTGCCAGCAGCCGGCGGGGTCTCTCCTACGAGCAGTACTTC | CASSRRGLSYEQYF
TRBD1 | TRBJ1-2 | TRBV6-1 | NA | TGTGCCAGCAGTGAAGGTGGACAGGGGGATTATGGCTACACCTTC | CASSEGGQGDYGYTF
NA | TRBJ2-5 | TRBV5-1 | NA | TGCGCCAGCAGCTTGGCCTACGGGGGTGAGACCCAGTACTTC | CASSLAYGGETQYF